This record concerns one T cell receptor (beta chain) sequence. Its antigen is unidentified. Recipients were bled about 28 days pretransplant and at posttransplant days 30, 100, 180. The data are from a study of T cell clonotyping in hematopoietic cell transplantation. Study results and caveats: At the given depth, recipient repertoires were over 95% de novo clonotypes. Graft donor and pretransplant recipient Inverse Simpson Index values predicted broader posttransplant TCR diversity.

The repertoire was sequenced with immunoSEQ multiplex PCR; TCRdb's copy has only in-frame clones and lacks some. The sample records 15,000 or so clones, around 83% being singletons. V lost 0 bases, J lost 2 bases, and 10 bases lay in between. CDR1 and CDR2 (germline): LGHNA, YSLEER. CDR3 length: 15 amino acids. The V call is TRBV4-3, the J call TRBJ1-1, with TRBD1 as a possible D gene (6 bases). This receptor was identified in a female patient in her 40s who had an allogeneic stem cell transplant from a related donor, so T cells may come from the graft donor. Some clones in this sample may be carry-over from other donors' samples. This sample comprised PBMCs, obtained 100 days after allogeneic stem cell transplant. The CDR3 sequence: CASSQDGGRNTEAFF. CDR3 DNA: TGCGCCAGCAGCCAAGATGGGGGCCGAAACACTGAAGCTTTCTTT.